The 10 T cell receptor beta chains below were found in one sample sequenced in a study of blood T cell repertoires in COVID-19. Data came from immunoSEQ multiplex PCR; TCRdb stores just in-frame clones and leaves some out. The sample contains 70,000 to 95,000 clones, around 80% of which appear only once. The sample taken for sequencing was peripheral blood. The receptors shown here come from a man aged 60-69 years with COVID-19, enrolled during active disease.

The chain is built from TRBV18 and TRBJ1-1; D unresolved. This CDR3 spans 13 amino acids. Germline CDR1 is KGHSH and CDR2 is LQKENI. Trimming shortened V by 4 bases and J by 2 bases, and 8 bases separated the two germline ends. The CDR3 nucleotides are TGTGCCAGCTCACGAGGGCGAAACACTGAAGCTTTCTTT. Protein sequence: CASSRGRNTEAFF.

In nucleotides, the CDR3 is TGTGCCAGCAGCTTACGGGGTTACACCGGGGAGCTGTTTTTT. Translation: CASSLRGYTGELFF. The chain joins TRBV11-1 to TRBJ2-2; the D gene is possibly TRBD2 (5 bases). Germline loops: CDR1 SGHAT, CDR2 FQDESV (reference sequence). With 2 bases removed from V and 3 bases from J, the gap between germline ends came to 7 bases. CDR3 length: 14 residues.

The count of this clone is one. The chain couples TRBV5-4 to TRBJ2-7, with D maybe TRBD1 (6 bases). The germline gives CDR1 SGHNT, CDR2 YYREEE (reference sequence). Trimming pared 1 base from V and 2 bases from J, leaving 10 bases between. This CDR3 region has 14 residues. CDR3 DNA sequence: TGTGCCAGCAGCTTGAGGGGGAAACCCTACGAGCAGTACTTC. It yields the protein CASSLRGKPYEQYF.

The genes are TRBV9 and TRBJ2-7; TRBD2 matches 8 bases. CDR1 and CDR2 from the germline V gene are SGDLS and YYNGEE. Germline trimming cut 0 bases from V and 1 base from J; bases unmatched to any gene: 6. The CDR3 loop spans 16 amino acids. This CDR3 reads CASSVAAGTSSYEQYF. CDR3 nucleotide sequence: TGTGCCAGCAGCGTAGCGGCAGGGACTAGTTCCTACGAGCAGTACTTC.

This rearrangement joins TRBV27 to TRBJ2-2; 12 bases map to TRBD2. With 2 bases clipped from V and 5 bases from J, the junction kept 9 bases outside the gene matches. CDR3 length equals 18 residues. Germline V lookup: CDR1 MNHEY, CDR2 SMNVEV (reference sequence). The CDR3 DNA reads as TGTGCCAGCAGTTTAAATTTACTAGCGGGAGGTAAAACCGGGGAGCTGTTTTTT. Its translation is CASSLNLLAGGKTGELFF.

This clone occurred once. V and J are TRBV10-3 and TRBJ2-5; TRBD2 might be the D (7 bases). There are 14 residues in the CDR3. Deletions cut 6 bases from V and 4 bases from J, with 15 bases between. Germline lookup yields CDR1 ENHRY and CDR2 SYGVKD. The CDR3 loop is CAISTGGGGETQYF. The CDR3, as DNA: TGTGCCATCAGCACCGGCGGGGGCGGAGAGACCCAGTACTTC.

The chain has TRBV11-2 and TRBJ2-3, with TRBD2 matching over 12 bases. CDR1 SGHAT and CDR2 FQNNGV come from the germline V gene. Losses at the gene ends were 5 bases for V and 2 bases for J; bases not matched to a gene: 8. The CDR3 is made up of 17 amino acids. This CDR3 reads CASSPRLAGDNTDTQYF. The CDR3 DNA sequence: TGTGCCAGCAGCCCCCGACTAGCGGGGGATAACACAGATACGCAGTATTTT.

The CDR3 is CASSRDRGPDTIYF. In nucleotides, the CDR3 is TGTGCCAGCAGCAGGGACAGGGGGCCGGACACCATATATTTT. The chain recombines TRBV11-2 with TRBJ1-3; 12 bases fit TRBD1. CDR3 size: 14 residues. V was pared by 5 bases and J by 8 bases, with 4 bases of the junction left unmatched. The germline gives CDR1 SGHAT, CDR2 FQNNGV.

The CDR3 DNA reads as TGTGCCAGCAGCTTGAGGGACGGGGGTAACTATGGCTACACCTTC. Translated, it gives CASSLRDGGNYGYTF. The rearrangement joins TRBV7-8 to TRBJ1-2; D is perhaps TRBD1 (5 bases). The CDR3 has 15 amino acids. The V gene lost 3 bases and the J gene lost 1 base, with 12 bases spanning the gap. Per germline, CDR1 SGHVS and CDR2 FQNEAQ.

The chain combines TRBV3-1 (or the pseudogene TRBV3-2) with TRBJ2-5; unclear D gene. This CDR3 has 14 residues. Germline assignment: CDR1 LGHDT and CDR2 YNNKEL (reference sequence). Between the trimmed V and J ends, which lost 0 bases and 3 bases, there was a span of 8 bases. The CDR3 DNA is TGTGCCAGCAGCCAAGATTGGGCAGAAGAGACCCAGTACTTC. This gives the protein CASSQDWAEETQYF.